The 21 T cell receptor beta chains in this list originate from one sample, sequenced in a study of blood T cell repertoires in COVID-19. Clones were sequenced by immunoSEQ multiplex PCR, and TCRdb holds only the in-frame ones, with some missing. The sample contains around 140,000 clones, 80% to 85% of which appear only once. What was sequenced was peripheral blood. These TCRs come from a man in his 60s with acute or convalescent COVID-19.

Turning to this clone: Other DNA variants within this sample encode the same CDR3. This sequence joins TRBV3-1 (or the pseudogene TRBV3-2) and TRBJ1-1, with D hard to call. Trimming removed 1 base at V and 5 bases at J, with 5 bases between. This CDR3 has 12 residues. Per the germline V gene, CDR1 is LGHDT and CDR2 is YNNKEL (reference sequence). The CDR3 bases are TGTGCCAGCAGCCAAGCCAGGACTGAAGCTTTCTTT. Protein: CASSQARTEAFF.

V is TRBV5-8 and J is TRBJ2-3; D might be TRBD1 (5 bases). In germline, CDR1 is SGHTS, CDR2 YDEGEE. With 4 bases removed from V and 5 bases from J, the gap between germline ends came to 20 bases. The CDR3 is 16 residues long. CDR3 bases: TGTGCCAGCAGCGCCGCAGGGATCCGATTAGGAGATACGCAGTATTTT. Protein sequence: CASSAAGIRLGDTQYF. The entire variable domain, with the rest obtained from reference TRBV5-8 and TRBJ2-3, is as follows: EAGVTQSPTHLIKTRGQQATLRCSPISGHTSVYWYQQALGLGLQFLLWYDEGEERNRGNFPPRFSGRQFPNYSSELNVNALELEDSALYLCASSAAGIRLGDTQYFGPGTRLTVL.

The V gene is TRBV27, the J gene TRBJ1-2, with 9 bases lining up with TRBD1. The length of the CDR3 is 17 residues. CDR1 is MNHEY and CDR2 is SMNVEV in the germline V gene (reference sequence). V gave up 0 bases and J gave up 4 bases; unmatched junction bases: 9. The CDR3 bases are TGTGCCAGCAGTTTATCTACTACAGGGGGCCGGGGCTATGGCTACACCTTC. It is translated as CASSLSTTGGRGYGYTF.

The chain combines TRBV19 with TRBJ1-5; the D gene is possibly TRBD1 (5 bases). V was trimmed by 7 bases and J by 7 bases, leaving 11 bases between them. The CDR3 has 12 residues. Looked up from germline, CDR1 is LNHDA and CDR2 is SQIVND (reference sequence). The CDR3 region is CASTDRKQPQHF. CDR3 bases: TGTGCCAGTACCGACAGAAAACAGCCCCAGCATTTT.

J is TRBJ1-1 and V is TRBV20-1; D gene ambiguous. V dropped 3 bases and J dropped 7 bases, with 15 bases sitting between them. Germline values: CDR1 DFQATT, CDR2 SNEGSKA (reference sequence). This CDR3 comprises 13 residues. The CDR3 bases are TGCAGTGCTAGTTACACCCGGGAAGGTGAAGCTTTCTTT. Translated: CSASYTREGEAFF.

V usage is TRBV19 and J usage is TRBJ2-7; D is unresolved. Germline V gene lookup returns CDR1 LNHDA and CDR2 SQIVND (reference sequence). The length of the CDR3 is 13 residues. V lost 6 bases to trimming and J lost 3 bases, with 12 bases between them. The CDR3 region has the DNA TGTGCCAGTAGCCCAGGTGCCAACTACGAGCAGTACTTC. Translating gives CASSPGANYEQYF.

This clone has just a few counts. The chain couples TRBV12-5 to TRBJ1-2; no firm D call. The germline CDR1 and CDR2 sequences are LGHNT and FRNRAP. Trimming took off 2 bases at V and 6 bases at J, with 10 bases between the two ends. The CDR3 is made up of 13 amino acids. The CDR3 spells CASGLIGGNGYTF. The CDR3 nucleotides read TGTGCTAGTGGTTTGATAGGAGGGAATGGCTACACCTTC.

The chain couples TRBV30 to TRBJ2-3, with 10 bases matching TRBD2. The CDR3 runs to 19 residues. CDR1 and CDR2 (germline): GTSNPN, SVGIG (reference sequence). After removal of 0 bases from V and 1 base from J, the junction contained 13 bases not matched to a gene. The CDR3 reads CAWSVMGAGGLGGTDTQYF. Written as DNA, the CDR3 is TGTGCCTGGAGTGTAATGGGAGCGGGGGGGCTGGGGGGCACAGATACGCAGTATTTT.

The chain has TRBV20-1 and TRBJ1-2, with D unresolved. In germline, CDR1 is DFQATT, CDR2 SNEGSKA (reference sequence). This CDR3 spans 10 amino acids. Between the trimmed V and J ends, which lost 4 bases and 10 bases, there was a span of 10 bases. The CDR3 sequence: CSAMAEVYTF. The CDR3 DNA sequence: TGCAGTGCTATGGCAGAGGTCTACACCTTC.

This chain uses TRBV7-9 with TRBJ1-1, with D unresolved. The CDR3 loop spans 14 amino acids. Trimming removed 0 bases at V and 4 bases at J, with 9 bases between. CDR1 and CDR2 from the germline V gene are SEHNR and FQNEAQ (reference sequence). In nucleotides, the CDR3 is TGTGCCAGCAGCTTAGCGGTGCAGGCCACTGAAGCTTTCTTT. As protein: CASSLAVQATEAFF.

This clone was counted a single time. The J gene is TRBJ1-6, the V gene TRBV9; TRBD1 is a possible D gene (5 bases). The V gene's germline CDR1 is SGDLS and CDR2 YYNGEE. Trimming took 7 bases from V and 5 from J, leaving 10 bases between them. The CDR3 totals 13 residues. For the CDR3, the DNA is TGTGCCAGCCGGGAGACAGATAATTCACCCCTCCACTTT. Encoded protein: CASRETDNSPLHF.

This sequence joins TRBV5-1 and TRBJ2-3; no clear D. V lost 0 bases and J lost 6, with 8 bases in between. Germline V gene sequence: CDR1 SGHRS, CDR2 YFSETQ. The CDR3 contains 13 residues. The CDR3 region has the DNA TGCGCCAGCAGCTTGGGAGCGTCGGATACGCAGTATTTT. Translating it yields CASSLGASDTQYF.

The chain carries TRBV29-1 and TRBJ2-2; D is possibly TRBD2 (6 bases). The CDR3 runs to 13 residues. Trimming left V 4 bases short and J 6 bases short, with 12 bases between. Germline V gene data show CDR1 as SQVTM and CDR2 as ANQGSEA. The CDR3 DNA follows: TGCAGCGTTGTGGCCGGGGGACCCGGGGAGCTGTTTTTT. Translated: CSVVAGGPGELFF.

This chain links TRBV4-1 with TRBJ2-7; 7 nucleotides match TRBD1. CDR3 length: 15 amino acids. Germline V gene lookup returns CDR1 MGHRA and CDR2 YSYEKL. After removal of 0 bases from V and 8 bases from J, the junction contained 10 bases not matched to a gene. CDR3 bases: TGCGCCAGCAGCCAAGATTTACAGGGGCTAAGGCAGCAGTACTTC. It specifies CASSQDLQGLRQQYF.

To note about this clone: The junction departs from the called germline gene at one end, perhaps through a read error. The chain recombines TRBV19 with TRBJ2-3; weak D call: TRBD2 (6 bases). Germline V CDR1 and CDR2: LNHDA, SQIVND (reference sequence). There are 14 residues in the CDR3. The CDR3 protein is CASSQRGSTDTQYF. In nucleotides, the CDR3 is TGTGCCAGTAGTCAACGGGGGAGCACAGATACGCAATATTTT.

Note on this clone: The sample holds other DNA sequences that translate to the same CDR3. The rearrangement uses TRBV7-3 and TRBJ2-3; TRBD2 matches at 9 bases. This CDR3 has 15 amino acids. Trimming cost V 6 bases and J 0 bases; bases outside gene matches: 4. Germline CDR1 is SGHTA and CDR2 is FQGTGA. The CDR3 DNA sequence: TGTGCCAGCAGTAGGAGCGGGGGGAGCACAGATACGCAGTATTTT. Translating it yields CASSRSGGSTDTQYF.

This chain links TRBV2 with TRBJ2-3; 13 nucleotides line up with TRBD2. Germline-derived CDR1 and CDR2 are SNHLY and FYNNEI. CDR3 length: 16 residues. V shed 3 bases and J 2 bases; nucleotides not matched to a gene: 2. The CDR3 here is CASSEGLAGITDTQYF. As DNA, the CDR3 is TGTGCCAGCAGTGAGGGACTAGCGGGGATCACAGATACGCAGTATTTT.

The V gene is TRBV21-1, the J gene TRBJ1-2; no DNA check was done on the table's D call, TRBD1. TRBV21-1 is given as a pseudogene. The CDR3 runs 16 residues. The CDR3 DNA is TGTGCCAGCAGCAAAAAGATCAGGGGCGCAGGTTATGGCTACACCTTC. Protein: CASSKKIRGAGYGYTF.

This chain connects TRBV24-1 to TRBJ2-2; 11 bases are a match to TRBD1. V shed 3 bases and J 3 bases; nucleotides not matched to a gene: 5. The CDR3 has 17 amino acids. Looked up from germline, CDR1 is KGHDR and CDR2 is SFDVKD. The CDR3 sequence: CATSDHPGQGDTGELFF. Here the CDR3 DNA reads TGTGCCACCAGTGATCATCCGGGACAGGGGGACACCGGGGAGCTGTTTTTT.

This chain joins TRBV29-1 and TRBJ1-2; D is ambiguous. The length of the CDR3 is 11 residues. The V end was cut by 4 bases, the J end by 6 bases, with 9 bases between. Germline assignment: CDR1 SQVTM and CDR2 ANQGSEA. Here the CDR3 reads CSVGRRDGYTF. Written as DNA, the CDR3 is TGCAGCGTTGGTCGTCGGGATGGCTACACCTTC.

This clone occurred once. V usage is TRBV9 and J usage is TRBJ2-2, with D maybe TRBD1 (7 bases). The CDR3 contains 15 residues. V was trimmed by 1 base and J by 4 bases, leaving 11 bases between them. Looked up from germline, CDR1 is SGDLS and CDR2 is YYNGEE. The CDR3 reads CASSVQGGSTGELFF. For the CDR3, the DNA is TGTGCCAGCAGCGTACAGGGGGGATCCACCGGGGAGCTGTTTTTT.